These 11 T cell receptor beta chains were sequenced from one sample in a study of long-term antiretroviral therapy in people with HIV. With survey level as its setting, the immunoSEQ assay was v3.0. This table comes from immunoSEQ multiplex PCR, and its TCRdb copy is limited to in-frame clones, with some not included. The sample has around 40,000 clones, approximately 86% seen once. The source was unsorted PBMCs, collected just before starting antiretroviral therapy. The receptor source for this set is a woman aged 18 to 35 with HIV.

The chain combines TRBV7-9 with TRBJ1-4; D gene uncertain. V lost 2 bases to trimming and J lost 6 bases, with 7 bases between them. Germline lookup yields CDR1 SEHNR and CDR2 FQNEAQ (reference sequence). This CDR3 region has 13 residues. CDR3 nucleotides: TGTGCCAGCAGCTTACAGGAATATGAAAAACTGTTTTTT. Amino acid sequence: CASSLQEYEKLFF.

V and J are TRBV7-6 and TRBJ2-5; possible D gene TRBD1, 6 bases. Trimming left V 5 bases short and J 3 bases short, with 13 bases between. CDR3 length: 14 residues. Germline CDR1 reads SGHVS; CDR2 reads FNYEAQ. For the CDR3, the DNA is TGTGCCAGCAGCACCAGGACAGTGGAAGAGACCCAGTACTTC. The encoded protein is CASSTRTVEETQYF. Complete variable domain (other parts from reference TRBV7-6 and TRBJ2-5): GAGVSQSPRYKVTKRGQDVALRCDPISGHVSLYWYRQALGQGPEFLTYFNYEAQQDKSGLPNDRFSAERPEGSISTLTIQRTEQRDSAMYRCASSTRTVEETQYFGPGTRLLVL.

The chain combines TRBV9 with TRBJ2-1, with unresolved D. The V end was cut by 0 bases, the J end by 8 bases, with 12 bases between. CDR3 length equals 14 residues. In germline, CDR1 is SGDLS, CDR2 YYNGEE. This CDR3 reads CASSVDHLLYEQFF. The CDR3 nucleotides are TGTGCCAGCAGCGTAGATCATCTCCTATATGAGCAGTTCTTC.

CDR3 amino acids: CASSLARTSGHNEQFF. The CDR3 region has the DNA TGCGCCAGCAGCTTGGCCCGGACTAGCGGACACAATGAGCAGTTCTTC. The chain carries TRBV5-1 and TRBJ2-1, with 10 bases fitting TRBD2. The CDR3 length is 16 residues. The J segment lost 5 bases and the V segment lost 0 bases, leaving 5 bases of the junction unmatched. The germline V gene has CDR1 SGHRS and CDR2 YFSETQ.

This chain joins TRBV6-5 and TRBJ2-1; 8 positions match TRBD2. The CDR3 contains 16 residues. In germline, CDR1 is MNHEY, CDR2 SVGAGI. Unmatched junction bases numbered 6, after V lost 0 bases and J lost 5 bases. CDR3 nucleotides: TGTGCCAGCAGTTACTCTCCGGGGGGGATCGACAATGAGCAGTTCTTC. It codes for CASSYSPGGIDNEQFF.

The chain combines TRBV19 with TRBJ2-7; the match to TRBD2 covers 7 bases. The CDR3 loop spans 16 amino acids. In germline, CDR1 is LNHDA, CDR2 SQIVND (reference sequence). V dropped 1 base and J dropped 6; count of bases not matched to a gene: 12. The CDR3 region is CASSIVLGGRRSEQYF. Here the CDR3 DNA reads TGTGCCAGTAGTATAGTTCTGGGCGGGAGAAGATCCGAGCAGTACTTC.

The V call is TRBV2, the J call TRBJ1-4; 8 nucleotides match TRBD1. The ends lost 7 bases at V and 8 bases at J; junction bases unmatched: 9. The CDR3 contains 14 residues. CDR1 is SNHLY and CDR2 is FYNNEI in the germline V gene. The CDR3 spells CASKPQGAYEKLFF. CDR3 coding DNA: TGTGCCAGCAAGCCGCAGGGGGCTTACGAAAAACTGTTTTTT.

The chain joins TRBV5-1 to TRBJ2-3, with a possible D match to TRBD2 (6 bases). Trimming pared 1 base from V and 4 bases from J, leaving 16 bases between. This CDR3 spans 16 amino acids. The germline V gene has CDR1 SGHRS and CDR2 YFSETQ. The CDR3 is CASSLIGSPGADTQYF. CDR3 DNA: TGCGCCAGCAGCTTGATCGGGAGCCCCGGGGCAGATACGCAGTATTTT.

The V gene is TRBV7-9, the J gene TRBJ1-2, with no clear D. V lost 4 bases and J 2 bases, leaving 8 bases between the germline ends. The germline gives CDR1 SEHNR, CDR2 FQNEAQ (reference sequence). The CDR3 totals 13 residues. The CDR3 loop reads CASSSGGNYGYTF. The CDR3 DNA reads as TGTGCCAGCAGCTCCGGAGGGAACTATGGCTACACCTTC.

This clone was counted once. The chain couples TRBV9 to TRBJ1-1; D call uncertain. V was pared by 3 bases and J by 0 bases, with 6 bases between. This CDR3 spans 13 amino acids. Germline lookup yields CDR1 SGDLS and CDR2 YYNGEE. The CDR3 region has the DNA TGTGCCAGCAGCGCTGGCTTGAACACTGAAGCTTTCTTT. Translated: CASSAGLNTEAFF.

For the CDR3, the DNA is TGTGCCAGCTCACCAGGGGAGGTAATGAACACTGAAGCTTTCTTT. This sequence encodes CASSPGEVMNTEAFF. The genes are TRBV18 and TRBJ1-1; no clear D gene. Trimming shortened V by 2 bases and J by 0 bases, and 10 bases separated the two germline ends. From germline, CDR1 is KGHSH and CDR2 LQKENI. This CDR3 has 15 amino acids.